What follows are 22 T cell receptor beta chains derived from one specimen sequenced in a study of blood T cells in healthy people across ages. It was with a sample-barcoded 5' primer and a J-beta primer mix that a second PCR of roughly 7 to 12 cycles was run. TCRdb processed the 5' RACE reads anew with MiXCR; each CDR3 protein has one entry. Found here are about 1.4 million distinct CDR3 sequences, approximately 59% of them singletons; the top ten hold 5.5% to 8%. The sequencing input was blood. The receptors were sampled from a man younger than 35 in good health.

As to this clonotype: Relative to the germline gene, one junction end is altered; a read error may explain this. The chain has TRBV4-1 and TRBJ1-6; the D gene is possibly TRBD1 (6 bases). In germline, CDR1 is MGHRA, CDR2 YSYEKL. CDR3 length: 16 residues. CDR3 DNA sequence: TGCGCCAGCAGCCAAGTCGTTCAGGGGCCTAATCCACCCCTCCACTTT. Translation gives CASSQVVQGPNPPLHF.

This clonotype showed up just a few times. V usage is TRBV15 and J usage is TRBJ2-4, with a possible D match to TRBD1 (7 bases). Germline V CDR1 and CDR2: LNHNV, YYDKDF (reference sequence). V gave up 4 bases and J gave up 6 bases, with 16 bases separating them. The CDR3 covers 15 residues. The CDR3 DNA is TGTGCCACCAGCACGACAGGGAGGAGAGGAAACATTCAGTACTTC. Translation: CATSTTGRRGNIQYF.

V usage is TRBV29-1 and J usage is TRBJ1-1, with D maybe TRBD1 (6 bases). V was trimmed by 1 base and J by 1 base, leaving 16 bases between them. CDR1 is SQVTM and CDR2 is ANQGSEA in the germline V gene. This CDR3 comprises 16 residues. CDR3 bases: TGCAGCGTTGAAGGGCGGGGGCGCCGCGGGAACACTGAAGCTTTCTTT. Translating gives CSVEGRGRRGNTEAFF.

This chain connects TRBV6-2 or TRBV6-3 to TRBJ2-3; the D is unclear. Germline V gene sequence: CDR1 MNHEY, CDR2 SVGEGT. CDR3 size: 13 residues. Trimming left V 7 bases short and J 7 bases short, with 15 bases between. The CDR3 region has the DNA TGTGCCAGCACACGAGCGAAGGCCAATACGCAGTATTTT. It codes for CASTRAKANTQYF.

This clonotype has just a few counts. One junction end does not reproduce the germline sequence, and a read error may be involved. The V and J genes are TRBV12-3 or TRBV12-4 and TRBJ1-1; D may be TRBD1 (6 bases). The CDR3 extends over 13 amino acids. The CDR3 spells CTSRLTGLTEAFF. CDR3 in DNA: TGTACCAGCAGATTGACAGGTCTAACTGAAGCTTTCTTT.

The V and J genes are TRBV28 and TRBJ2-4, with 8 positions matching TRBD1. V dropped 3 bases and J dropped 8; count of bases not matched to a gene: 6. This CDR3 comprises 14 residues. In germline, CDR1 is MDHEN, CDR2 SYDVKM. CDR3 sequence reads: CASSLTGEGDIQYF. The CDR3 DNA is TGTGCCAGCAGTTTGACAGGGGAAGGTGACATTCAGTACTTC.

The V gene is TRBV10-3, the J gene TRBJ2-7; D remains unclear. Trimming pared 4 bases from V and 3 bases from J, leaving 13 bases between. The CDR3 length is 14 residues. The germline CDR1 and CDR2 sequences are ENHRY and SYGVKD. CDR3 in DNA: TGTGCCATCAGTGCTACGGATACGAGCTACGAGCAGTACTTC. Protein sequence: CAISATDTSYEQYF.

The chain recombines TRBV10-3 with TRBJ1-6, with a tentative D call TRBD1 (5 bases). Trimming took 6 bases from V and 3 from J, leaving 9 bases between them. The CDR3 runs to 14 residues. Germline V CDR1 and CDR2: ENHRY, SYGVKD. The CDR3 DNA follows: TGTGCCATCAGCCCGGACATCTATAATTCACCCCTCCACTTT. As protein: CAISPDIYNSPLHF.

This clonotype was counted at least ten times. V is TRBV7-2 and J is TRBJ1-6, with TRBD1 matching over 9 bases. This CDR3 contains 18 residues. The V gene's germline CDR1 is SGHTA and CDR2 FQGNSA. V shed 2 bases and J 7 bases; nucleotides not matched to a gene: 12. For the CDR3, the DNA is TGTGCCAGCAGCTTACAGACGGGCGGGACAGGGCTAAATTCACCCCTCCACTTT. Amino acid sequence: CASSLQTGGTGLNSPLHF.

The rearrangement links TRBV29-1 to TRBJ2-1; 8 nucleotides match TRBD2. Trimming cost V 6 bases and J 3 bases; bases outside gene matches: 10. The CDR3 is made up of 15 amino acids. Germline V lookup: CDR1 SQVTM, CDR2 ANQGSEA. The CDR3 region has the DNA TGCAGCGTCCTCCCCGGGACTAGGATCTACAATGAGCAGTTCTTC. Translating it yields CSVLPGTRIYNEQFF.

This chain joins TRBV29-1 and TRBJ2-5, with 8 bases that match TRBD2. The CDR3 consists of 13 residues. After removal of 3 bases from V and 5 bases from J, the junction contained 5 bases not matched to a gene. The germline V gene encodes CDR1 SQVTM and CDR2 ANQGSEA. The CDR3 nucleotides read TGCAGCGTTGATGGGACTAGGGGGGAGACCCAGTACTTC. Translation gives CSVDGTRGETQYF.

The V call is TRBV2, the J call TRBJ1-4, with 7 bases identical to TRBD1. V gave up 10 bases and J gave up 10 bases; unmatched junction bases: 15. This CDR3 spans 14 amino acids. Germline lookup yields CDR1 SNHLY and CDR2 FYNNEI. CDR3 in DNA: TGTGCCACTAGACGACAGGGTGGTGTTGGAAAACTGTTTTTT. Its translation: CATRRQGGVGKLFF.

Only a few counts were recorded for this clonotype. This chain uses TRBV12-3 or TRBV12-4 with TRBJ2-1, with 9 bases matching TRBD1. The CDR3 runs to 15 residues. J gave up 2 bases and V 6 bases, and 5 bases lay outside the gene matches. The CDR3 loop is CASRPGQGTYNEQFF. DNA for the CDR3: TGTGCCAGCAGACCGGGACAGGGCACCTACAATGAGCAGTTCTTC.

This clonotype was found once. V gene TRBV6-2 or TRBV6-3 combines with J gene TRBJ2-7; a possible D gene is TRBD2 (6 bases). CDR1 MNHEY and CDR2 SVGEGT come from the germline V gene. Trimming stripped 4 bases from V and 7 bases from J, with 14 bases between. The CDR3 is 13 amino acids. The CDR3 spells CASSWGVGNEQYF. The CDR3 DNA is TGTGCCAGCAGTTGGGGGGTAGGGAATGAGCAGTACTTC.

V is TRBV6-1 and J is TRBJ2-1, with D unresolved. This CDR3 comprises 11 residues. V was shortened by 6 bases and J by 7 bases, with 7 bases between the two germline ends. Germline assignment: CDR1 MNHNS and CDR2 SASEGT. Here the CDR3 reads CASRRENEQFF. CDR3 coding DNA: TGTGCCAGCAGACGAGAAAATGAGCAGTTCTTC.

The chain uses TRBV29-1 and TRBJ2-4; D might be TRBD2 (5 bases). The CDR3 length is 15 residues. V lost 3 bases and J 0 bases, leaving 12 bases between the germline ends. Germline V lookup: CDR1 SQVTM, CDR2 ANQGSEA. CDR3 DNA: TGCAGCGTTGACGGGGTCCGAGGAGCCAAAAACATTCAGTACTTC. Amino acid sequence: CSVDGVRGAKNIQYF.

This clonotype occurred many times. The rearrangement joins TRBV20-1 to TRBJ2-7, with 10 bases fitting TRBD2. The ends lost 4 bases at V and 0 bases at J; junction bases unmatched: 3. This CDR3 region has 14 residues. Per germline, CDR1 DFQATT and CDR2 SNEGSKA (reference sequence). CDR3 in amino acids: CSAIRTSGSYEQYF. The CDR3 nucleotides are TGCAGTGCTATTCGGACTAGCGGCTCCTACGAGCAGTACTTC.

V and J are TRBV2 and TRBJ1-1; 9 nucleotides agree with TRBD1. The germline gives CDR1 SNHLY, CDR2 FYNNEI. V shed 11 bases, J shed 7 bases, and the junction held 8 bases outside the gene matches. The CDR3 sequence is 12 residues long. Here the CDR3 reads CAEQGAKDEAFF. The CDR3 nucleotides read TGTGCCGAACAGGGGGCTAAAGATGAAGCTTTCTTT.

The V and J genes are TRBV4-1 and TRBJ2-7, with 9 bases fitting TRBD1. The CDR3 is made up of 16 amino acids. The ends lost 2 bases at V and 0 bases at J; junction bases unmatched: 5. Germline-derived CDR1 and CDR2 are MGHRA and YSYEKL. Here the CDR3 reads CASSQKTGGSSYEQYF. CDR3 nucleotides: TGCGCCAGCAGCCAAAAGACAGGGGGGAGCTCCTACGAGCAGTACTTC.

The V gene is TRBV29-1, the J gene TRBJ1-1; 9 bases fit TRBD1. In germline, CDR1 is SQVTM, CDR2 ANQGSEA. This CDR3 spans 16 amino acids. V lost 6 bases, J lost 0 bases, and 11 bases stayed unmatched. The CDR3 loop is CSVQDRGVSMNTEAFF. The CDR3 coding sequence is TGCAGCGTGCAAGACAGGGGGGTCTCTATGAACACTGAAGCTTTCTTT.

The rearrangement uses TRBV29-1 and TRBJ2-1, with 9 nucleotides matching TRBD1. Unmatched junction bases numbered 5, after V lost 8 bases and J lost 6 bases. Germline assignment: CDR1 SQVTM and CDR2 ANQGSEA. The CDR3 totals 12 residues. The CDR3 nucleotides are TGCAGCTCAGGACAGGGGAGCAATGAGCAGTTCTTC. It codes for CSSGQGSNEQFF.

The chain combines TRBV4-3 with TRBJ2-7; no firm D call. CDR1 and CDR2 from the germline V gene are LGHNA and YSLEER. The CDR3 consists of 18 residues. V was pared by 0 bases and J by 0 bases, with 18 bases between. The CDR3 spells CASSQEVIRVTHSYEQYF. For the CDR3, the DNA is TGCGCCAGCAGCCAAGAAGTGATTCGGGTGACACACTCCTACGAGCAGTACTTC.